These T cell receptor beta chains were read from a single sample in a study of blood T cell repertoires in COVID-19. The method was immunoSEQ multiplex PCR; TCRdb's version includes in-frame clones alone and lacks a portion of them. Altogether 90,000 to 120,000 clones are present, nearly 90% being singletons, with the ten largest covering under 7.5%. The material sequenced was peripheral blood. Receptors were obtained from a woman aged 55-70 years with acute or convalescent COVID-19. Each CDR3 is given with its conserved first and last residue. A D gene is named only where the DNA matches it firmly. Not all rows give a size; the values are once, few, many and, for expanded clones, a class.

TRBJ2-2 | TRBV29-1 | TRBD1 | NA | CSVHRGTGELFF | TGCAGCGTACACAGGGGGACCGGGGAGCTGTTTTTT
TRBJ1-3 | TRBV30 | NA | NA | CAWSVIGGAFSGNTIYF | TGTGCCTGGAGTGTGATCGGAGGAGCTTTCTCTGGAAACACCATATATTTT
TRBJ2-1 | TRBV3-1/TRBV3-2 | TRBD2 | few | CASSPSGTSGTYEQFF | TGTGCCAGCAGCCCTTCAGGGACTAGCGGGACTTATGAGCAGTTCTTC
TRBJ2-7 | TRBV5-5 | NA | NA | CASSLGQIYEQYF | TGTGCCAGCAGCTTAGGACAGATCTACGAGCAGTACTTC
TRBJ1-2 | TRBV6-5 | TRBD1 | NA | CASSYSGDRDYGYTF | TGTGCCAGCAGTTACTCGGGGGACAGGGACTATGGCTACACCTTC
TRBJ2-7 | TRBV9 | NA | NA | CASSPPRASGRDEQYF | TGTGCCAGCAGCCCGCCTAGGGCGAGCGGGCGAGACGAGCAGTACTTC
TRBJ2-3 | TRBV5-4 | TRBD2 | once | CASSSGLAGLEDTQYF | TGTGCCAGCAGCTCGGGACTAGCGGGGTTGGAGGATACGCAGTATTTT
TRBJ1-2 | TRBV6-5 | NA | NA | CASRGRDGYTF | TGTGCCAGCAGAGGGAGGGATGGCTACACCTTC
TRBJ1-1 | TRBV14 | NA | NA | CASSHYKGRQMNTEAFF | TGTGCCAGCAGCCATTATAAGGGGCGGCAGATGAACACTGAAGCTTTCTTT
TRBJ2-1 | TRBV5-1 | TRBD2 | NA | CASSPRTSRGEQFF | TGCGCCAGCAGCCCTAGGACTAGCCGCGGTGAGCAGTTCTTC
TRBJ1-2 | TRBV19 | NA | NA | CASSPGLVYGYTF | TGTGCCAGTAGTCCCGGACTGGTCTATGGCTACACCTTC
TRBJ2-5 | TRBV10-3 | TRBD2 | NA | CAISESIRGGRQETQYF | TGTGCCATCAGTGAGTCAATTCGCGGGGGTAGACAAGAGACCCAGTACTTC
TRBJ2-1 | TRBV18 | NA | NA | CASSQGLRIYNEQFF | TGTGCCAGCTCACAGGGACTGAGGATCTACAATGAGCAGTTCTTC